This T cell receptor (beta chain) was captured in a study of blood T cell repertoires in COVID-19. In the study overall: Sample material is recorded as cDNA or gDNA derived from T cells, B-cell-depleted T cells, or PBMCs.

Methods used by the authors: Quantification of nucleated cells was approximated via reference gene primer amplification. Clones were read by immunoSEQ multiplex PCR, and TCRdb kept only the in-frame ones, dropping some. The DNA was the basis for D and trimming; V, J and clone size are from that table. Here the sample spans about 200,000 clones, 83% being singletons. CDR1 and CDR2 from the germline V gene are SGDLS and YYNGEE. V was pared by 4 bases and J by 1 base, with 15 bases between. The CDR3 runs 16 residues. Sequencing was performed on peripheral blood. The rearrangement joins TRBV9 to TRBJ2-1, with TRBD2 as a possible D gene (5 bases). The origin of this receptor is a woman aged 40 to 49 with active or convalescent COVID-19. CDR3 DNA sequence: TGTGCCAGCAGCCCGCCGGGTCGACTATCCTACAATGAGCAGTTCTTC. Protein: CASSPPGRLSYNEQFF.